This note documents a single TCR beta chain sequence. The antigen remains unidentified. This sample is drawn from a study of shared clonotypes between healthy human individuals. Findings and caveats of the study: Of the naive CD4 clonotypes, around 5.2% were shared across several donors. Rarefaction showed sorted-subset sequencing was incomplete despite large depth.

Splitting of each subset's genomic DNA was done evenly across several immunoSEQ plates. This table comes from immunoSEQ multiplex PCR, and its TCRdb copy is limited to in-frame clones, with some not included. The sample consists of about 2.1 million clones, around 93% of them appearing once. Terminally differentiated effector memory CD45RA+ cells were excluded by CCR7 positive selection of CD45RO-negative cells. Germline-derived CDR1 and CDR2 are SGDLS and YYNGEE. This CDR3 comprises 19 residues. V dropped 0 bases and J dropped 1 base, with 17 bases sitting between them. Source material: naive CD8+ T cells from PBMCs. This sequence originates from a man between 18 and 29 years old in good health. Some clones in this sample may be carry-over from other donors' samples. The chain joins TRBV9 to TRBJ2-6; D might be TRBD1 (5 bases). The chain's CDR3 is CASSVVAGPLPSGANVLTF. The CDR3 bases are TGTGCCAGCAGCGTAGTGGCAGGGCCACTACCTTCTGGGGCCAACGTCCTGACTTTC.